The clone carrying this TCR beta chain was seen once. Its antigen is unknown. The data belong to a study of T cell responses to AZD1222 COVID-19 vaccine. CDR3 size: 13 residues. CDR1 and CDR2 from the germline V gene are SEHNR and FQNEAQ (reference sequence). Trimming took off 5 bases at V and 4 bases at J, with 9 bases between the two ends. Clones were sequenced by immunoSEQ multiplex PCR, and TCRdb holds only the in-frame ones, with some missing. The data hold some 150,000 clones, with 88% observed a single time. Whole-study findings and limits: Spike-specific TCR depth and breadth grew after two AZD1222 doses. Only six or seven AZD1222 recipients tested seropositive at baseline.

The sequence derives from an adult in good health. The chain has TRBV7-9 and TRBJ2-1, with no clear D. The sample here was peripheral blood, taken on day 0 of AZD1222 vaccination. The CDR3 spells CASSPVVYNEQFF. The CDR3 DNA follows: TGTGCCAGCAGCCCGGTGGTTTACAATGAGCAGTTCTTC.